The 17 T cell receptor beta chains presented below share a single source sample, sequenced in a study of blood T cell repertoires in COVID-19. The protocol was immunoSEQ multiplex PCR, while the TCRdb copy is restricted to in-frame clones and leaves out a portion. Found here are about 200,000 clones, nearly 90% of them singletons; the top ten hold roughly a sixth. Sequencing was performed on peripheral blood. The receptors originated from a man between 50 and 59 years old with COVID-19, enrolled during active disease.

The gene calls are TRBV28 and TRBJ1-3, with 9 bases lining up with TRBD1. Germline CDR1 is MDHEN and CDR2 is SYDVKM. V gave up 5 bases and J gave up 4 bases; unmatched junction bases: 6. The CDR3 consists of 15 residues. Here the CDR3 DNA reads TGTGCCAGCAGTGCGCCGGGACAGGGAGGAAACACCATATATTTT. Translation: CASSAPGQGGNTIYF.

This clone was detected once. V and J are TRBV7-3 and TRBJ2-1; possibly TRBD1 for D (5 bases). V shed 8 bases and J shed 4 bases, with 15 bases lying between them. This CDR3 spans 14 amino acids. Germline V gene data show CDR1 as SGHTA and CDR2 as FQGTGA. The CDR3 DNA follows: TGTGCCAGCGCGCCGAAACAGGCTTACAATGAGCAGTTCTTC. It is translated as CASAPKQAYNEQFF.

V and J are TRBV5-1 and TRBJ2-3; 9 bases fit TRBD1. CDR1 and CDR2 from the germline V gene are SGHRS and YFSETQ. The CDR3 runs to 16 residues. The trim removed 1 base at V and 1 base at J, leaving 4 bases unmatched. The CDR3 DNA reads TGCGCCAGCAGCTTGACAGGGGGCGCGGGCACAGATACGCAGTATTTT. Its translation is CASSLTGGAGTDTQYF.

V and J are TRBV6-5 and TRBJ2-1; D remains unclear. CDR1 and CDR2 from the germline V gene are MNHEY and SVGAGI. The CDR3 loop spans 15 amino acids. Deletions cut 0 bases from V and 9 bases from J, with 15 bases between. The CDR3, as DNA: TGTGCCAGCAGTTACTCCCAGCGTACCTCAAGTGAGCAGTTCTTC. Its translation is CASSYSQRTSSEQFF.

The chain links TRBV27 to TRBJ2-2; D call uncertain. In germline, CDR1 is MNHEY, CDR2 SMNVEV (reference sequence). Trimming took 4 bases from V and 3 from J, leaving 6 bases between them. CDR3 length: 13 amino acids. In DNA, the CDR3 is TGTGCCAGCAGTTCTCCCTACACCGGGGAGCTGTTTTTT. Encoded protein: CASSSPYTGELFF.

The table lists this clone with a few counts. This chain joins TRBV5-1 and TRBJ1-1, with TRBD1 matching 7 bases. The CDR3 extends over 13 amino acids. Germline CDR1 SGHRS, CDR2 YFSETQ. After removal of 0 bases from V and 10 bases from J, the junction contained 6 bases not matched to a gene. The CDR3 protein is CASSLGDSVAAFF. In DNA form, the CDR3 reads TGCGCCAGCAGCTTGGGGGACAGTGTCGCAGCTTTCTTT.

This chain joins TRBV11-2 and TRBJ2-1, with 7 positions matching TRBD1. Trimming cost V 5 bases and J 7 bases; bases outside gene matches: 5. The CDR3 runs to 13 residues. Germline V gene lookup returns CDR1 SGHAT and CDR2 FQNNGV. CDR3 protein: CASSNYRGNEQFF. The DNA of the CDR3 is TGTGCCAGCAGCAATTACAGGGGTAATGAGCAGTTCTTC.

CDR3 region: CASSQHLAVSYEQYF. The CDR3 DNA follows: TGTGCCAGCAGCCAGCACCTAGCGGTCTCCTACGAGCAGTACTTC. The V and J genes are TRBV14 and TRBJ2-7, with 7 bases fitting TRBD2. Losses at the gene ends were 3 bases for V and 0 bases for J; bases not matched to a gene: 5. The CDR3 is 15 amino acids. Germline-derived CDR1 and CDR2 are SGHDN and FVKESK.

The chain couples TRBV5-1 to TRBJ1-4, with D perhaps matching TRBD1 (5 bases). Germline CDR1 reads SGHRS; CDR2 reads YFSETQ. The CDR3 runs 14 residues. Trimming removed 5 bases at V and 7 bases at J, with 15 bases between. CDR3 protein: CASRPGGNVEKLFF. In DNA form, the CDR3 reads TGCGCCAGCAGGCCGGGGGGAAACGTTGAAAAACTGTTTTTT.

The table lists this clone with a count of one. V gene TRBV30 combines with J gene TRBJ1-2; the match to TRBD1 covers 7 bases. CDR1 GTSNPN and CDR2 SVGIG come from the germline V gene (reference sequence). This CDR3 contains 14 residues. Unmatched junction bases numbered 13, after V lost 5 bases and J lost 7 bases. This CDR3 reads CAWEKGQAVSGYTF. The CDR3 DNA is TGTGCCTGGGAAAAAGGACAGGCCGTATCTGGCTACACCTTC.

The V and J genes are TRBV4-2 and TRBJ1-6; D is uncertain. Deletions cut 0 bases from V and 4 bases from J, with 4 bases between. Germline loops: CDR1 LGHNA, CDR2 YNFKEQ. This CDR3 spans 14 amino acids. This CDR3 reads CASSQEEYNSPLHF. The CDR3 coding sequence is TGTGCCAGCAGCCAAGAGGAGTATAATTCACCCCTCCACTTT.

The genes are TRBV7-2 and TRBJ2-7; 11 bases fit TRBD2. Germline trimming cut 1 base from V and 7 bases from J; bases unmatched to any gene: 6. Germline CDR1 SGHTA, CDR2 FQGNSA. CDR3 size: 15 residues. The CDR3 region is CASSLVLAGGGEQYF. CDR3 DNA: TGTGCCAGCAGCTTAGTATTAGCGGGAGGGGGGGAGCAGTACTTC.

This chain joins TRBV24-1 and TRBJ2-5; a possible D gene is TRBD2 (6 bases). Germline V gene data show CDR1 as KGHDR and CDR2 as SFDVKD. The CDR3 is made up of 14 amino acids. The V gene lost 3 bases and the J gene lost 4 bases, with 11 bases spanning the gap. CDR3 bases: TGTGCCACCAGTGATCCCCGGAGGGGAGAGACCCAGTACTTC. Protein sequence: CATSDPRRGETQYF.

The chain combines TRBV20-1 with TRBJ2-7; D gene uncertain. Trimming shortened V by 3 bases and J by 2 bases, and 14 bases separated the two germline ends. From germline, CDR1 is DFQATT and CDR2 SNEGSKA (reference sequence). The CDR3 loop spans 14 amino acids. CDR3: CSASRQRATYEQYF. For the CDR3, the DNA is TGCAGTGCTAGTCGTCAGCGAGCTACCTACGAGCAGTACTTC.

In its sample, this clone was seen a few times. The V gene is TRBV5-6, the J gene TRBJ1-1; TRBD1 matches 9 bases. Germline values: CDR1 SGHDT, CDR2 YYEEEE. The CDR3 runs 15 residues. With 4 bases clipped from V and 6 bases from J, the junction kept 10 bases outside the gene matches. CDR3 sequence: CASSRTDRQGAEAFF. DNA for the CDR3: TGTGCCAGCAGCCGTACGGACAGACAGGGGGCTGAAGCTTTCTTT.

The V call is TRBV11-2, the J call TRBJ2-3; 14 bases agree with TRBD2. The trim removed 5 bases at V and 2 bases at J, leaving 9 bases unmatched. Germline V CDR1 and CDR2: SGHAT, FQNNGV. This CDR3 has 18 amino acids. The CDR3 region is CASSPRLAGGFSTDTQYF. Written as DNA, the CDR3 is TGTGCCAGCAGCCCGAGACTAGCGGGAGGGTTCTCCACAGATACGCAGTATTTT.

This clone was observed a handful of times. The chain has TRBV10-1 and TRBJ1-1, with a possible D match to TRBD1 (5 bases). Trimming removed 6 bases from V and 0 bases from J, with 8 bases in between. The CDR3 is 13 amino acids. Germline V CDR1 and CDR2: WNHNN, SYGVQD (reference sequence). CDR3 coding DNA: TGCGCCAGCAGAGGGGCCATGAACACTGAAGCTTTCTTT. Translation gives CASRGAMNTEAFF.